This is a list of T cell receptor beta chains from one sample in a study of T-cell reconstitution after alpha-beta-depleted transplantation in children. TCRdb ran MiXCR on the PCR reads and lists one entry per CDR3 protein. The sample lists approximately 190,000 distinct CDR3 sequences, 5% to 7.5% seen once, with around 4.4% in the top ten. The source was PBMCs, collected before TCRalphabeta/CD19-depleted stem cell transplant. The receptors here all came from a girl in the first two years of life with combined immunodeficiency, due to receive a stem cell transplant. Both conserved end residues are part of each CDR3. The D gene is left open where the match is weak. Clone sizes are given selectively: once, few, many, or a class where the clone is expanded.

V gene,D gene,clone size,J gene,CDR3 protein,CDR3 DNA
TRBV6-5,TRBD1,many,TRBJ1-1,CASSPFAGGNTEAFF,TGTGCCAGCAGCCCCTTTGCAGGGGGGAACACTGAAGCTTTCTTT
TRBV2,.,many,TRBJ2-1,CASSEEGPIGNEQFF,TGTGCCAGCAGTGAAGAGGGACCTATAGGGAATGAGCAGTTCTTC
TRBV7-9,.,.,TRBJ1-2,CASSLVGPYYGYTF,TGTGCCAGCAGCCTAGTAGGGCCCTACTATGGCTACACCTTC
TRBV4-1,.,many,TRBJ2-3,CASSLNSRWDTQYF,TGCGCCAGCAGTCTCAATAGCCGGTGGGATACGCAGTATTTT
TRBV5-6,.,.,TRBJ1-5,CASSLAPGHYQPQHF,TGTGCCAGCAGCTTGGCGCCGGGACATTACCAGCCCCAGCATTTT
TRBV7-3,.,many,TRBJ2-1,CASSSINRAGEQFF,TGTGCCAGCAGCTCTATTAACCGGGCGGGTGAGCAGTTCTTC
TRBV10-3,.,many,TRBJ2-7,CAITPGTESYEQYF,TGTGCCATCACTCCCGGGACCGAATCCTACGAGCAGTACTTC
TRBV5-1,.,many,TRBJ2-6,CASSMGMGANVLTF,TGCGCCAGTAGCATGGGAATGGGGGCCAACGTCCTGACTTTC
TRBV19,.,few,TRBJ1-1,CASSRGGETKNTEAFF,TGTGCCAGTAGCCGGGGGGGGGAGACCAAGAACACTGAAGCTTTCTTT
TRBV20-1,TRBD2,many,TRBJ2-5,CSARDYLAGAITQETQYF,TGCAGTGCTAGAGATTATCTAGCGGGTGCCATTACTCAAGAGACCCAGTACTTC
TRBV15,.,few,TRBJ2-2,CATSFARQYPGELFF,TGTGCCACCAGCTTCGCTAGACAGTACCCCGGGGAGCTGTTTTTT
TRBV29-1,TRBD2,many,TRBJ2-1,CSVGGMTSGGAYNEQFF,TGCAGCGTTGGGGGGATGACTAGCGGGGGAGCCTACAATGAGCAGTTCTTC
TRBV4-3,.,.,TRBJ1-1,CASRRGGNTEAFF,TGCGCCAGCAGGAGGGGGGGGAACACTGAAGCTTTCTTT
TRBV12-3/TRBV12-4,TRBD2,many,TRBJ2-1,CASRNLADSYNEQFF,TGTGCCAGCAGAAACCTAGCGGACTCCTACAATGAGCAGTTCTTC
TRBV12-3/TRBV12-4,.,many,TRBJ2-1,CASSLNSRNNNEQFF,TGTGCCAGCAGTTTGAACTCCCGGAACAACAATGAGCAGTTCTTC
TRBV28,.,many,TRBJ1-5,CASSFIISMNQPQHF,TGTGCCAGCAGTTTTATAATCAGCATGAATCAGCCCCAGCATTTT
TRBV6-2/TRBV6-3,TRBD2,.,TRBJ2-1,CASGLSPRLAHSEQFF,TGTGCCAGCGGCCTGTCCCCTCGACTAGCCCACAGTGAGCAGTTCTTC
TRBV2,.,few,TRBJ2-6,CASTEGYSGANVLTF,TGTGCCAGCACCGAAGGTTATTCTGGGGCCAACGTCCTGACTTTC
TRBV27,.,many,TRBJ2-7,CASGPGSPPYEQYF,TGTGCCAGCGGACCGGGGAGTCCCCCCTACGAGCAGTACTTC
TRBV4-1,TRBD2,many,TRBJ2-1,CASSQDPLTSGRSSSYNEQFF,TGCGCCAGCAGCCAAGATCCACTGACTAGCGGGAGGTCCAGCTCCTACAATGAGCAGTTCTTC
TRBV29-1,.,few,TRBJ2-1,CSAWDSRGGEQFF,TGCAGCGCCTGGGACTCCCGGGGCGGGGAGCAGTTCTTC
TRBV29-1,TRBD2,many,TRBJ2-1,CSAKPQLAARRNEQFF,TGCAGCGCTAAACCCCAACTAGCGGCCCGCCGGAATGAGCAGTTCTTC
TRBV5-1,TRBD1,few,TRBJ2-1,CASSLQGLDNEQFF,TGCGCCAGCAGCTTACAGGGGCTGGACAATGAGCAGTTCTTC
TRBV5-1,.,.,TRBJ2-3,CASNVGRGQTDTQYF,TGCGCCAGCAACGTGGGCAGGGGCCAGACAGATACGCAGTATTTT
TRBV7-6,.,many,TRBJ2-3,CASSRNYLSTDTQYF,TGTGCCAGCAGCCGAAACTACCTAAGCACAGATACGCAGTATTTT
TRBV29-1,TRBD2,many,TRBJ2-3,CSVGGLAGTPDTQYF,TGCAGCGTTGGAGGACTAGCGGGGACCCCCGATACGCAGTATTTT
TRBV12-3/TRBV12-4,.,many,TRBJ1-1,CASSRAMNTEAFF,TGTGCCAGCAGCAGAGCGATGAACACTGAAGCTTTCTTT
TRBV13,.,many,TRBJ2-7,CASSRSPRNGVDEQYF,TGTGCCAGCAGCCGAAGTCCGCGAAACGGAGTCGACGAGCAGTACTTC
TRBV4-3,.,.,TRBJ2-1,CASSQIFHNEQFF,TGCGCCAGCAGCCAAATCTTCCACAATGAGCAGTTCTTC
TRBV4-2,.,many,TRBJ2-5,CASSQEGFYRPQETQYF,TGTGCCAGCAGCCAGGAGGGGTTTTACCGACCCCAAGAGACCCAGTACTTC
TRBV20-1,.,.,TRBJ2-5,CSVVASETQYF,TGCAGTGTGGTGGCATCAGAGACCCAGTACTTC
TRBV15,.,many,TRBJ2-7,CATSRDPRFEQYF,TGTGCCACCAGCAGAGATCCCAGGTTCGAGCAGTACTTC
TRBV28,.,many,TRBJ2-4,CASSFLAAKNIQYF,TGTGCCAGCAGTTTTTTAGCCGCCAAAAACATTCAGTACTTC
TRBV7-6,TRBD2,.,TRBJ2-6,CASSLAGGPGANVLTF,TGTGCCAGCTCTTTAGCGGGAGGACCTGGGGCCAACGTCCTGACTTTC
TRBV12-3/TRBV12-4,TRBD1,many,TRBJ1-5,CASSSGGQGTNQPQHF,TGTGCCAGCAGTTCGGGAGGACAGGGAACCAATCAGCCCCAGCATTTT
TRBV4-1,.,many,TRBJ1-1,CASSYEGTHLGAFF,TGCGCCAGCAGCTATGAAGGGACTCACCTGGGAGCTTTCTTT
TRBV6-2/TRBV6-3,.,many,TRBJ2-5,CASADGPLQETQYF,TGTGCCTCAGCGGATGGACCGCTCCAAGAGACCCAGTACTTC
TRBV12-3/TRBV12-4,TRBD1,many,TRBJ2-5,CASSAHYRGRRETQYF,TGTGCCAGCAGCGCACATTACAGGGGGCGCAGAGAGACCCAGTACTTC
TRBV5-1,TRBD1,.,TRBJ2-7,CASSSYVRGRYEQYF,TGCGCCAGCAGCTCCTATGTCAGGGGGCGATACGAGCAGTACTTC
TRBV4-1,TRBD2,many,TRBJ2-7,CASSPTSGSVYEQYF,TGCGCCAGCAGCCCTACTAGCGGGAGTGTGTATGAGCAGTACTTC
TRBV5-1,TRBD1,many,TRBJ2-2,CASSSSLGTANTGELFF,TGCGCCAGCAGCTCGAGCTTGGGGACAGCGAACACCGGGGAGCTGTTTTTT
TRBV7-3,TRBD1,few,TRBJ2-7,CASSYGTGSYEQYF,TGTGCCAGCAGCTACGGGACAGGGTCCTACGAGCAGTACTTC
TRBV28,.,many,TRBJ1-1,CASSLGRGGTEAFF,TGTGCCAGCAGCCTTGGACGCGGGGGCACTGAAGCTTTCTTT
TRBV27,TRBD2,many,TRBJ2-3,CASSLLAGGGDTQYF,TGTGCCAGCAGTTTATTAGCGGGGGGTGGAGATACGCAGTATTTT
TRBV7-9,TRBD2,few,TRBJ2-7,CASSPTSGFYEQYF,TGTGCCAGCAGTCCGACTAGCGGGTTCTACGAGCAGTACTTC
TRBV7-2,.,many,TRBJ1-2,CASSSGWGNVGGYTF,TGTGCCAGCAGCTCAGGGTGGGGGAACGTCGGCGGCTACACCTTC
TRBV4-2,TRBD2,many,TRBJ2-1,CASSQRTSEQFF,TGTGCCAGCAGCCAACGGACTAGTGAGCAGTTCTTC
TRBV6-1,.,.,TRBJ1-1,CASSVRGPYTEAFF,TGTGCCAGCAGTGTCAGGGGACCTTACACTGAAGCTTTCTTT
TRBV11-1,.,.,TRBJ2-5,CASSPSGSRDGILETQYF,TGTGCCAGCAGCCCCTCTGGGTCCAGGGATGGAATTTTGGAGACCCAGTACTTC